The 19 T cell receptor beta chains in this list originate from one sample, sequenced in a study of T cell responses to AZD1222 COVID-19 vaccine. Only in-frame clones appear in the TCRdb table, and some are missing; sequencing was by immunoSEQ multiplex PCR. This table holds about 110,000 clones, 81% found once. The starting material was peripheral blood, obtained on day 0 of AZD1222 vaccination. The receptors derive from an adult in good health.

This clone has more than one count but fewer than ten. The chain couples TRBV5-5 to TRBJ1-1, with a weak D call TRBD1 (5 bases). CDR1 and CDR2 from the germline V gene are SGHKS and YYEKEE (reference sequence). V lost 4 bases to trimming and J lost 0 bases, with 19 bases between them. The CDR3 covers 17 residues. The CDR3: CASSPSARDHMNTEAFF. The CDR3 DNA is TGTGCCAGCAGCCCCAGTGCCCGGGACCACATGAACACTGAAGCTTTCTTT. The variable domain in full, with the rest retrieved from reference TRBV5-5 and TRBJ1-1, is DAGVTQSPTHLIKTRGQQVTLRCSPISGHKSVSWYQQVLGQGPQFIFQYYEKEERGRGNFPDRFSARQFPNYSSELNVNALLLGDSALYLCASSPSARDHMNTEAFFGQGTRLTVV.

The chain employs TRBV7-9 and TRBJ2-7, with D possibly TRBD1 on 6 matching bases. Trimming shortened V by 5 bases and J by 0 bases, and 17 bases separated the two germline ends. The CDR3 covers 16 residues. Germline CDR1 SEHNR, CDR2 FQNEAQ (reference sequence). The chain's CDR3 is CASSTRDRSASYEQYF. The CDR3 nucleotides are TGTGCCAGCAGCACTCGAGACAGGTCCGCCTCCTACGAGCAGTACTTC.

This clone was seen only once. The chain links TRBV28 to TRBJ2-2; 8 bases line up with TRBD1. Losses at the gene ends were 3 bases for V and 5 bases for J; bases not matched to a gene: 5. Germline V gives CDR1 MDHEN, CDR2 SYDVKM. This CDR3 comprises 15 residues. The CDR3 reads CASSFRDRPTGELFF. DNA for the CDR3: TGTGCCAGCAGTTTCAGGGACAGGCCAACCGGGGAGCTGTTTTTT.

This chain links TRBV29-1 with TRBJ1-2; possibly TRBD1 for D (6 bases). The CDR3 is 15 amino acids. Between the trimmed V and J ends, which lost 8 bases and 0 bases, there was a span of 19 bases. Germline V gene sequence: CDR1 SQVTM, CDR2 ANQGSEA. The CDR3: CSPQGKARANYGYTF. DNA of the CDR3: TGCAGCCCACAGGGAAAAGCCCGTGCTAACTATGGCTACACCTTC. Based on the CDR3 plus reference TRBV29-1 and TRBJ1-2, the full variable domain is SAVISQKPSRDICQRGTSLTIQCQVDSQVTMMFWYRQQPGQSLTLIATANQGSEATYESGFVIDKFPISRPNLTFSTLTVSNMSPEDSSIYLCSPQGKARANYGYTFGSGTRLTVV.

This chain links TRBV5-1 with TRBJ2-5; TRBD2 aligns across 7 bases. The ends lost 4 bases at V and 3 bases at J; junction bases unmatched: 3. This CDR3 has 13 amino acids. Germline CDR1 reads SGHRS; CDR2 reads YFSETQ. As DNA, the CDR3 is TGCGCCAGCAGCAGGACTAGGGAAGAGACCCAGTACTTC. Its protein product is CASSRTREETQYF.

CDR3 protein: CASSRYQPGQPNLYGYTF. As DNA, the CDR3 is TGCGCCAGCAGCCGTTATCAGCCGGGACAGCCTAACCTCTATGGCTACACCTTC. The V call is TRBV4-1, the J call TRBJ1-2; 7 nucleotides match TRBD1. Germline V lookup: CDR1 MGHRA, CDR2 YSYEKL. This CDR3 is built from 18 residues. The J segment lost 4 bases and the V segment lost 4 bases, leaving 18 bases of the junction unmatched.

The rearrangement joins TRBV7-2 to TRBJ1-1; no reliable D call. The CDR3 runs 16 residues. V lost 4 bases and J lost 5, with 20 bases in between. CDR1 is SGHTA, CDR2 FQGNSA, per germline. The chain's CDR3 is CASSSPNKGGWTEAFF. The CDR3 DNA is TGTGCCAGCAGCTCCCCGAATAAGGGAGGATGGACTGAAGCTTTCTTT.

The chain links TRBV28 to TRBJ2-7; D is ambiguous. Germline assignment: CDR1 MDHEN and CDR2 SYDVKM. The germline V and J ends were trimmed by 1 base and 4 bases, with 11 bases remaining between them. This CDR3 region has 14 residues. The CDR3: CASSLLANVYEQYF. For the CDR3, the DNA is TGTGCCAGCAGTTTATTGGCAAACGTATACGAGCAGTACTTC.

The chain's CDR3 is CASSYGQGGHFQHF. CDR3 DNA: TGTGCCAGCAGTTACGGACAGGGTGGTCACTTCCAGCATTTT. J is TRBJ1-5 and V is TRBV6-2 or TRBV6-3; 8 bases map to TRBD1. The CDR3 is made up of 14 amino acids. The junction had 9 bases not matched to a gene; V was cut back by 2 bases and J by 12 bases. CDR1 MNHEY and CDR2 SVGEGT come from the germline V gene.

The genes are TRBV5-1 and TRBJ2-5; no clear D gene. Germline V CDR1 and CDR2: SGHRS, YFSETQ. Trimming removed 0 bases from V and 2 bases from J, with 8 bases in between. The CDR3 sequence is 14 residues long. The CDR3 coding sequence is TGCGCCAGCAGCTTGGGGGCAGCTCAAGAGACCCAGTACTTC. It codes for CASSLGAAQETQYF. Filled out from reference TRBV5-1 and TRBJ2-5, the complete variable domain reads KAGVTQTPRYLIKTRGQQVTLSCSPISGHRSVSWYQQTPGQGLQFLFEYFSETQRNKGNFPGRFSGRQFSNSRSEMNVSTLELGDSALYLCASSLGAAQETQYFGPGTRLLVL.

This chain connects TRBV12-3 or TRBV12-4 to TRBJ1-2, with D maybe TRBD1 (5 bases). Trimming pared 6 bases from V and 4 bases from J, leaving 12 bases between. CDR3 size: 13 residues. The CDR3 sequence: CASSRRQPYGYTF. Written as DNA, the CDR3 is TGTGCCAGCAGCCGGAGACAGCCCTATGGCTACACCTTC.

This clone was observed a single time. The V and J genes are TRBV6-5 and TRBJ1-5; D gene ambiguous. Germline lookup yields CDR1 MNHEY and CDR2 SVGAGI. V lost 2 bases to trimming and J lost 0 bases, with 8 bases between them. CDR3 length: 15 amino acids. The CDR3 coding sequence is TGTGCCAGCAGTTACGTGGGCTATAGCAATCAGCCCCAGCATTTT. Encoded protein: CASSYVGYSNQPQHF.

The CDR3 DNA reads TGTGCCAGCAGTTCCATCAGGGGCACCGGGGAGCTGTTTTTT. This encodes CASSSIRGTGELFF. The V gene is TRBV28, the J gene TRBJ2-2; perhaps TRBD1 as D (6 bases). This CDR3 spans 14 amino acids. V was cut by 4 bases and J by 4 bases, with 10 bases left in between. Germline CDR1 is MDHEN and CDR2 is SYDVKM.

The chain carries TRBV7-2 and TRBJ2-3, with 12 bases aligning to TRBD1. The ends lost 5 bases at V and 0 bases at J; junction bases unmatched: 6. Germline-derived CDR1 and CDR2 are SGHTA and FQGNSA. This CDR3 is 17 amino acids long. The CDR3 here is CASSAGQGARSTDTQYF. Here the CDR3 DNA reads TGTGCCAGCAGCGCGGGACAGGGGGCACGAAGCACAGATACGCAGTATTTT. The full variable domain, with the rest looked up from reference TRBV7-2 and TRBJ2-3, is GAGVSQSPSNKVTEKGKDVELRCDPISGHTALYWYRQSLGQGLEFLIYFQGNSAPDKSGLPSDRFSAERTGGSVSTLTIQRTQQEDSAVYLCASSAGQGARSTDTQYFGPGTRLTVL.

V is TRBV5-1 and J is TRBJ1-5, with TRBD1 matching over 9 bases. V trimming: 4 bases; J trimming: 7 bases; junction bases outside the gene matches: 3. Germline V lookup: CDR1 SGHRS, CDR2 YFSETQ. The CDR3 has 13 amino acids. CDR3 sequence (DNA): TGCGCCAGCAGCACTACAGGGGGCCAGCCCCAGCATTTT. Translating gives CASSTTGGQPQHF.

The rearrangement joins TRBV5-5 to TRBJ1-1, with D possibly TRBD1 on 6 matching bases. V was trimmed by 2 bases and J by 1 base, leaving 18 bases between them. The CDR3 is 17 amino acids. Germline values: CDR1 SGHKS, CDR2 YYEKEE (reference sequence). The CDR3 DNA follows: TGTGCCAGCAGCTTCGGAGACACGGGACAATCGAACACTGAAGCTTTCTTT. It encodes CASSFGDTGQSNTEAFF. The whole variable domain, remainder taken from reference TRBV5-5 and TRBJ1-1, is DAGVTQSPTHLIKTRGQQVTLRCSPISGHKSVSWYQQVLGQGPQFIFQYYEKEERGRGNFPDRFSARQFPNYSSELNVNALLLGDSALYLCASSFGDTGQSNTEAFFGQGTRLTVV.

The rearrangement links TRBV4-1 to TRBJ2-7, with 7 bases identical to TRBD2. Per the germline V gene, CDR1 is MGHRA and CDR2 is YSYEKL. V dropped 0 bases and J dropped 5; count of bases not matched to a gene: 4. The CDR3 is made up of 14 amino acids. The CDR3 DNA sequence: TGCGCCAGCAGCCAAGATGGGGGGAGGGACGAGCAGTACTTC. Translation: CASSQDGGRDEQYF.

This clone showed up just once. CDR3 region: CASSYTTGAKNIQYF. CDR3 nucleotide sequence: TGTGCCAGCAGTTACACGACAGGGGCCAAAAACATTCAGTACTTC. The gene calls are TRBV6-5 and TRBJ2-4; 7 positions match TRBD1. The CDR3 covers 15 residues. V shed 2 bases and J 1 base; nucleotides not matched to a gene: 2. The germline gives CDR1 MNHEY, CDR2 SVGAGI.

This chain links TRBV9 with TRBJ1-6; D may be TRBD1 (6 bases). Trimming stripped 3 bases from V and 10 bases from J, with 17 bases between. The CDR3 has 15 amino acids. Germline CDR1 reads SGDLS; CDR2 reads YYNGEE. DNA for the CDR3: TGTGCCAGCAGCGCACAGGGAAACCAGGGCTCACCCCTCCACTTT. Translating gives CASSAQGNQGSPLHF.